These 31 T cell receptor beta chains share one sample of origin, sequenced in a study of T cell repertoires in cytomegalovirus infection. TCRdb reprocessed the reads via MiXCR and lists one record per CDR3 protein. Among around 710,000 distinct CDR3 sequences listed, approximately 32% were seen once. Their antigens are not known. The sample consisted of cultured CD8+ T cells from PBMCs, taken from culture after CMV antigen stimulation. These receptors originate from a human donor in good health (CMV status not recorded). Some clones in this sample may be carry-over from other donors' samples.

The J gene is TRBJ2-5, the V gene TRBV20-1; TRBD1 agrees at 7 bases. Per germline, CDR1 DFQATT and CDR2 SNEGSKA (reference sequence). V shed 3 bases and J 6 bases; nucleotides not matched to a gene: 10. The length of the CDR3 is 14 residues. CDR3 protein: CSARDTGTAKTQYF. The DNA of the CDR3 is TGCAGTGCTAGGGATACCGGGACAGCTAAGACCCAGTACTTC.

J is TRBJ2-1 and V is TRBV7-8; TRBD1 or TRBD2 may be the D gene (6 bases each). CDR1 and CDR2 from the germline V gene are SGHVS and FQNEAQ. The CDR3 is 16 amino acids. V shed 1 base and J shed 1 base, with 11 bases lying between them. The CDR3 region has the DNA TGTGCCAGCAGCTTAGTTAGGGGGGCTTCCTACAATGAGCAGTTCTTC. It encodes CASSLVRGASYNEQFF.

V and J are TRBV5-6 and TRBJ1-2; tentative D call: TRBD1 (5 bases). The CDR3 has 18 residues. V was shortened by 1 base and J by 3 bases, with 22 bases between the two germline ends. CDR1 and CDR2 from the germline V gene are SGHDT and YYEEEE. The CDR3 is CASSLPGSTDDGDYGYTF. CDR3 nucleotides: TGTGCCAGCAGCTTGCCAGGGTCAACGGACGATGGTGACTATGGCTACACCTTC.

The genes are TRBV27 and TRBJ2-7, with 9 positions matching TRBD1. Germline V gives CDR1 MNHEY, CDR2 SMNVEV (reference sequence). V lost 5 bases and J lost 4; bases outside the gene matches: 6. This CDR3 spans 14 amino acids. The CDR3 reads CASSATGGKYEQYV. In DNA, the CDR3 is TGTGCCAGCAGTGCCACAGGGGGCAAATACGAGCAGTACGTC.

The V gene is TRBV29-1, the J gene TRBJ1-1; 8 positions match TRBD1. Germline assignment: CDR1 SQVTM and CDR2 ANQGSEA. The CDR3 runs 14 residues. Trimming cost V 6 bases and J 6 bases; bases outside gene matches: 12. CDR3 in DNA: TGCAGCGTCATCACTGGACAGGGAGGCCCTGAAGCTTTCTTT. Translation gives CSVITGQGGPEAFF. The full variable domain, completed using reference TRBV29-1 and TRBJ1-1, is SAVISQKPSRDICQRGTSLTIQCQVDSQVTMMFWYRQQPGQSLTLIATANQGSEATYESGFVIDKFPISRPNLTFSTLTVSNMSPEDSSIYLCSVITGQGGPEAFFGQGTRLTVV.

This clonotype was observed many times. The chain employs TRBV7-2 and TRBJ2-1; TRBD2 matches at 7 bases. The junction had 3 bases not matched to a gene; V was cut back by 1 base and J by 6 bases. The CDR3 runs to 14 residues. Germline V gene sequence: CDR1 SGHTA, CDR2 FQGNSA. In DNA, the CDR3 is TGTGCCAGCAGCTTAGAACTAGCGAGCAATGAGCAGTTCTTC. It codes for CASSLELASNEQFF.

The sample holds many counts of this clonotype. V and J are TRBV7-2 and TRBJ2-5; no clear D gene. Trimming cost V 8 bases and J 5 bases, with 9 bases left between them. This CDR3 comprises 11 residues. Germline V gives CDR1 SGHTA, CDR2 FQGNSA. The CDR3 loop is CASVMGETQYF. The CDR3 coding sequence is TGTGCCAGCGTGATGGGCGAGACCCAGTACTTC.

CDR3 nucleotide sequence: TGTGCCAGCAAGGGGATGCCAAGCGTCGGTGGAAACACCATATATTTT. This gives the protein CASKGMPSVGGNTIYF. The chain has TRBV7-6 and TRBJ1-3; a possible D gene is TRBD1 (5 bases). The CDR3 spans 16 residues. Germline loops: CDR1 SGHVS, CDR2 FNYEAQ. V shed 7 bases and J shed 3 bases, with 19 bases lying between them.

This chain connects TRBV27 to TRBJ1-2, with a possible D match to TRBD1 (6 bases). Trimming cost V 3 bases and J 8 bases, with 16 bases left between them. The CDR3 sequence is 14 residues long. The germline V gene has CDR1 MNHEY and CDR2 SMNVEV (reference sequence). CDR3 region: CASSLGGAARGYTF. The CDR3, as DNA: TGTGCCAGCAGTTTGGGGGGCGCGGCCAGGGGCTACACCTTC.

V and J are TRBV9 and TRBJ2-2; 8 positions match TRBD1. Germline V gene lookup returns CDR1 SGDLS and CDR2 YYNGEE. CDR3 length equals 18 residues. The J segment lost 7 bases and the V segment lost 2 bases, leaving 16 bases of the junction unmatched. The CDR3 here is CASSVYGSPVQGVGELFF. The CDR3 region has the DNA TGTGCCAGCAGCGTTTACGGGTCTCCGGTACAGGGGGTCGGGGAGCTGTTTTTT.

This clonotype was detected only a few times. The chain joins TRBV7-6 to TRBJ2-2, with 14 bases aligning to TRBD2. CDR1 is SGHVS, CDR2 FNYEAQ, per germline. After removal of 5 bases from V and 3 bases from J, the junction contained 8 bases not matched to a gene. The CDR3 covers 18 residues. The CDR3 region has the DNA TGTGCCAGCAGCCTGGGACTAGCGGGGGATAGTTACACCGGGGAGCTGTTTTTT. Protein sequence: CASSLGLAGDSYTGELFF.

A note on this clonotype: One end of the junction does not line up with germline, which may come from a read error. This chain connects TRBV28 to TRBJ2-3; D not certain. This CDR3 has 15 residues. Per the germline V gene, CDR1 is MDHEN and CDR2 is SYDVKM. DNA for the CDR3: TGTGCCAACAGTTTGAACAGCTTATCCACAGATACGCAGTATTTT. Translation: CANSLNSLSTDTQYF.

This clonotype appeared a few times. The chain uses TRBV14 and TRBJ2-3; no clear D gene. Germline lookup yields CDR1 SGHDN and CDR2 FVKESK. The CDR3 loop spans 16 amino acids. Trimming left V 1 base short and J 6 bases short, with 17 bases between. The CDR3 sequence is CASSQGMTGSRDTQYF. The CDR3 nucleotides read TGTGCCAGCAGCCAAGGAATGACCGGGTCAAGGGATACGCAGTATTTT.

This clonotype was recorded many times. The CDR3 region is CASSLQGRNTEAFF. The CDR3 DNA follows: TGTGCCAGCAGTTTACAGGGACGGAACACTGAAGCTTTCTTT. V gene TRBV7-8 combines with J gene TRBJ1-1, with TRBD1 as a possible D gene (6 bases). Germline-derived CDR1 and CDR2 are SGHVS and FQNEAQ. V gave up 6 bases and J gave up 1 base, with 12 bases separating them. The CDR3 totals 14 residues.

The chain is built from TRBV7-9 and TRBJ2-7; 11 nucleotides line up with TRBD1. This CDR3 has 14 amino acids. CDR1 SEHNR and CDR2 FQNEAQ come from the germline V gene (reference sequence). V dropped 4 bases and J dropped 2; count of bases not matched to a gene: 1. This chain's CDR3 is CASSWGQGAYEQYF. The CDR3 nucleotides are TGTGCCAGCAGCTGGGGACAGGGGGCCTACGAGCAGTACTTC. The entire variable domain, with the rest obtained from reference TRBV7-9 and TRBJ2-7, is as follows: DTGVSQNPRHKITKRGQNVTFRCDPISEHNRLYWYRQTLGQGPEFLTYFQNEAQLEKSRLLSDRFSAERPKGSFSTLEIQRTEQGDSAMYLCASSWGQGAYEQYFGPGTRLTVT.

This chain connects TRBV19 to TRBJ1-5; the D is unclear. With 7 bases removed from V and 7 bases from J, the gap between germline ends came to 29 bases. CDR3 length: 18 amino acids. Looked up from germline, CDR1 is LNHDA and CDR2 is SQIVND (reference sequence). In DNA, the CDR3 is TGTGCCAGTATAGGGTTGGGGAGGTTAGGGTCCGGTATCCAGCCCCAGCATTTT. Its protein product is CASIGLGRLGSGIQPQHF.

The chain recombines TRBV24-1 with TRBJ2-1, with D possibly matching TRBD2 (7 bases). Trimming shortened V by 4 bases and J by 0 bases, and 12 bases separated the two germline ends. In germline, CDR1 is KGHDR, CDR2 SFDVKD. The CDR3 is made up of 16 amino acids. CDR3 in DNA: TGTGCCACCAGTGAACCGCGGGGGCCCTCCTACAATGAGCAGTTCTTC. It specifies CATSEPRGPSYNEQFF.

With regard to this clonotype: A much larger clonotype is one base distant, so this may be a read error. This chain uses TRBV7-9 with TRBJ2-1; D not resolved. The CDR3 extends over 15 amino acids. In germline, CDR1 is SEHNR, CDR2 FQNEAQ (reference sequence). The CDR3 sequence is CASNSRKSSYNEQLF. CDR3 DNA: TGTGCCAGCAACTCCCGGAAGAGCTCCTACAATGAGCAGCTCTTC.

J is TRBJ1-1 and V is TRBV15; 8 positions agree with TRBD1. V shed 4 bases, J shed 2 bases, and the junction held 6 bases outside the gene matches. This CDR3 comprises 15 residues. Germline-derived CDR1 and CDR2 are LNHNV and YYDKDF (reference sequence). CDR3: CATSIPDRGNTEAFF. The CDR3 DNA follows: TGTGCCACCAGCATACCAGACAGGGGAAACACTGAAGCTTTCTTT.

The CDR3 sequence is CASSLEVPRRFTEAFF. CDR3 coding DNA: TGTGCCAGCAGCTTGGAAGTGCCCCGAAGGTTCACTGAAGCTTTCTTT. The genes are TRBV5-6 and TRBJ1-1; D ambiguous. CDR1 is SGHDT, CDR2 YYEEEE, per germline. V was cut by 0 bases and J by 4 bases, with 16 bases left in between. The CDR3 spans 16 residues.

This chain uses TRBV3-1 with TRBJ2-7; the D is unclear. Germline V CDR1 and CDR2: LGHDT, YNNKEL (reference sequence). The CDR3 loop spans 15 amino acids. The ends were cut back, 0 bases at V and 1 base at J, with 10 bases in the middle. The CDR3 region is CASSQEDTPSYEQYF. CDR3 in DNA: TGTGCCAGCAGCCAAGAAGACACCCCTTCCTACGAGCAGTACTTC.

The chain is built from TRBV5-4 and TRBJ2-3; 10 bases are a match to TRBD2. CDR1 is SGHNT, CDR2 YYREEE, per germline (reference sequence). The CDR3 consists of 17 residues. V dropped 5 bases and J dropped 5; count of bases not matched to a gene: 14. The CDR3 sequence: CASSSLTSGDVGDTQYF. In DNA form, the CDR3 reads TGTGCCAGCAGTTCCCTCACTAGCGGGGACGTGGGAGATACGCAGTATTTT.

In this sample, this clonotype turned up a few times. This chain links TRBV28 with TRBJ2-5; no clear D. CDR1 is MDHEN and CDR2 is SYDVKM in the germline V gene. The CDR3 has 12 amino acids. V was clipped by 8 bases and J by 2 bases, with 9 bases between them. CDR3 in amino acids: CASSRVQETQYF. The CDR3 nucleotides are TGTGCCAGCTCCCGGGTTCAAGAGACCCAGTACTTC.

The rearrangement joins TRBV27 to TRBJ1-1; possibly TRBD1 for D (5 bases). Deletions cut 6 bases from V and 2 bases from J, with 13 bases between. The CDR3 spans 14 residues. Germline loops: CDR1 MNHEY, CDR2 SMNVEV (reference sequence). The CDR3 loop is CASSAIGGNTEAFF. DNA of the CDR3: TGTGCCAGCAGCGCCATTGGGGGTAACACTGAAGCTTTCTTT.

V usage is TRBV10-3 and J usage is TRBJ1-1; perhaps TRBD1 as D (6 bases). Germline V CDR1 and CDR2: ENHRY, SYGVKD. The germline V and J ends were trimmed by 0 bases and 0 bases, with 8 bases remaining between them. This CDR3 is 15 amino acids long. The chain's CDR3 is CAISESRGMNTEAFF. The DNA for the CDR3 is TGTGCCATCAGTGAGTCCAGGGGTATGAACACTGAAGCTTTCTTT.

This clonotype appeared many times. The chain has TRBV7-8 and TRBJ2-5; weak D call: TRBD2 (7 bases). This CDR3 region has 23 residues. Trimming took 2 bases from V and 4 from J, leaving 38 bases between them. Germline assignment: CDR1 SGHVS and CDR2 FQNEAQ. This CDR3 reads CASSLPRSGTSQSLVEARETQYF. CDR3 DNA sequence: TGTGCCAGCAGCTTACCTAGAAGCGGGACATCGCAAAGCCTAGTAGAAGCCCGAGAGACCCAGTACTTC.

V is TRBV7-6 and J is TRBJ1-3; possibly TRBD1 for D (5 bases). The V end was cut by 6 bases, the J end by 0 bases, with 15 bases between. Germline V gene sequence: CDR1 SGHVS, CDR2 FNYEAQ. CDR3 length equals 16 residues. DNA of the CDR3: TGTGCCAGCAGATCCACAGGATACTCCTCTGGAAACACCATATATTTT. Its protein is CASRSTGYSSGNTIYF.

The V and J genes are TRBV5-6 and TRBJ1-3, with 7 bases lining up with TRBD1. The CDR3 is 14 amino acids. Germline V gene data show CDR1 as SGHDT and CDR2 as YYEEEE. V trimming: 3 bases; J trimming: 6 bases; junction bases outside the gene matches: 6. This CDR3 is CASSWTGMINTIYF. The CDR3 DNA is TGTGCCAGCAGCTGGACAGGAATGATAAACACCATATATTTT. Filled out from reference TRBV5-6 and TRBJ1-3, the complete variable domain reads DAGVTQSPTHLIKTRGQQVTLRCSPKSGHDTVSWYQQALGQGPQFIFQYYEEEERQRGNFPDRFSGHQFPNYSSELNVNALLLGDSALYLCASSWTGMINTIYFGEGSWLTVV.

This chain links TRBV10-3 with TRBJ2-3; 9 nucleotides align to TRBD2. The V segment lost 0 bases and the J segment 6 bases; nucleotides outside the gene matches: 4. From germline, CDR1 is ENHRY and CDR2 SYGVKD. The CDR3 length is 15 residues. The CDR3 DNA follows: TGTGCCATCAGTGAGTCGAGCGGGGGGCGGGATACGCAGTATTTT. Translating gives CAISESSGGRDTQYF.

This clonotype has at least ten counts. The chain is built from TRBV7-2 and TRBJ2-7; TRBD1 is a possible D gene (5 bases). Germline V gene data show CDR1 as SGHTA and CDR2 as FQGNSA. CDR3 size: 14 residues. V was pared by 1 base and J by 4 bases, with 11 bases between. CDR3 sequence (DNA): TGTGCCAGCAGCTTAGTGTCAGGACAATACGAGCAGTACGTC. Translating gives CASSLVSGQYEQYV.

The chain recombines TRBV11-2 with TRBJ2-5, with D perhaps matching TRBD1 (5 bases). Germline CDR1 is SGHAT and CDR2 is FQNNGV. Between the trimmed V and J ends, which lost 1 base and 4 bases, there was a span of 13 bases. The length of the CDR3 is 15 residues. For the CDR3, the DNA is TGTGCCAGCAGCTTAGTCTACAGGCCCCGAGAGACCCAGTACTTC. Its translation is CASSLVYRPRETQYF.